The 23 T cell receptor beta chains given below trace back to one sample, sequenced in a study of T cell responses to AZD1222 COVID-19 vaccine. The method was immunoSEQ multiplex PCR; TCRdb's version includes in-frame clones alone and lacks a portion of them. This table has some 110,000 clones, about 90% appearing once. The material sequenced was peripheral blood, taken 28 days after the second AZD1222 dose. These receptors all come from an adult who received the AZD1222 COVID-19 vaccine.

This clone was found once. J is TRBJ2-5 and V is TRBV4-1, with D tentatively TRBD1 (6 bases). The V gene lost 2 bases and the J gene lost 4 bases, with 17 bases spanning the gap. In germline, CDR1 is MGHRA, CDR2 YSYEKL. The CDR3 is 16 amino acids. The CDR3 sequence is CASSQNEGEKVETQYF. The CDR3 DNA reads as TGCGCCAGCAGCCAAAATGAGGGGGAGAAAGTAGAGACCCAGTACTTC.

V and J are TRBV19 and TRBJ1-5; D perhaps matches TRBD1 (6 bases). Germline-derived CDR1 and CDR2 are LNHDA and SQIVND (reference sequence). The CDR3 spans 15 residues. The V end was cut by 6 bases, the J end by 4 bases, with 16 bases between. The CDR3 loop is CASSTTGGANQPQHF. The CDR3 DNA is TGTGCCAGTAGCACCACCGGGGGCGCAAATCAGCCCCAGCATTTT.

V gene TRBV9 combines with J gene TRBJ2-7, with D perhaps being TRBD1 or TRBD2 (7 bases each). Trimming took off 1 base at V and 7 bases at J, with 15 bases between the two ends. This CDR3 region has 14 residues. The germline V gene encodes CDR1 SGDLS and CDR2 YYNGEE. The CDR3 DNA follows: TGTGCCAGCAGCGTATCCGGGACAGCGGGGGAGCAGTACTTC. Its translation is CASSVSGTAGEQYF.

As regards this clone: The junction differs from germline at one of its ends, possibly a read error. The genes are TRBV27 and TRBJ2-7, with 10 nucleotides matching TRBD1. CDR3 length: 15 residues. In germline, CDR1 is MNHEY, CDR2 SMNVEV (reference sequence). CDR3 loop: CAGSLSGQGFYEQYF. CDR3 DNA: TGTGCCGGCAGTTTATCGGGACAGGGGTTCTACGAGCAGTACTTC.

The chain employs TRBV2 and TRBJ2-7, with a weak D call TRBD1 (6 bases). The CDR3 totals 15 residues. V was shortened by 7 bases and J by 1 base, with 17 bases between the two germline ends. Looked up from germline, CDR1 is SNHLY and CDR2 is FYNNEI. The CDR3 DNA reads TGTGCCAGCAAATCGGCAGGGGAGTGGTCCTACGAGCAGTACTTC. Residues: CASKSAGEWSYEQYF. The complete variable domain, with remaining parts taken from reference TRBV2 and TRBJ2-7, reads EPEVTQTPSHQVTQMGQEVILRCVPISNHLYFYWYRQILGQKVEFLVSFYNNEISEKSEIFDDQFSVERPDGSNFTLKIRSTKLEDSAMYFCASKSAGEWSYEQYFGPGTRLTVT.

The genes are TRBV29-1 and TRBJ1-5; possible D gene TRBD1, 5 bases. CDR3 size: 14 residues. The germline gives CDR1 SQVTM, CDR2 ANQGSEA. V was cut by 7 bases and J by 3 bases, with 16 bases left in between. CDR3 in DNA: TGCAGCGCCCACATCCGGGGCGACAATCAGCCCCAGCATTTT. It specifies CSAHIRGDNQPQHF.

The rearrangement joins TRBV19 to TRBJ1-2, with D possibly TRBD1 on 6 matching bases. CDR1 is LNHDA, CDR2 SQIVND, per germline (reference sequence). The germline V and J ends were trimmed by 4 bases and 7 bases, with 16 bases remaining between them. The CDR3 covers 14 residues. CDR3 coding DNA: TGTGCCAGTAGTACCGACGACAGGCCGGGTGGCTACACCTTC. It specifies CASSTDDRPGGYTF. Full variable domain (rest looked up from reference TRBV19 and TRBJ1-2): DGGITQSPKYLFRKEGQNVTLSCEQNLNHDAMYWYRQDPGQGLRLIYYSQIVNDFQKGDIAEGYSVSREKKESFPLTVTSAQKNPTAFYLCASSTDDRPGGYTFGSGTRLTVV.

This chain uses TRBV10-3 with TRBJ2-5; D gene unclear. Between the trimmed V and J ends, which lost 4 bases and 1 base, there was a span of 13 bases. The CDR3 extends over 15 amino acids. Germline-derived CDR1 and CDR2 are ENHRY and SYGVKD. CDR3 loop: CAISADVRGQETQYF. The DNA for the CDR3 is TGTGCCATCAGTGCAGACGTGCGAGGCCAAGAGACCCAGTACTTC.

The rearrangement joins TRBV29-1 to TRBJ2-4; 7 nucleotides line up with TRBD1. The CDR3 consists of 13 residues. Germline V gene sequence: CDR1 SQVTM, CDR2 ANQGSEA. After removal of 7 bases from V and 6 bases from J, the junction contained 9 bases not matched to a gene. In DNA, the CDR3 is TGCAGCGGACAAACAGGGGCGGGAAACATTCAGTACTTC. The encoded protein is CSGQTGAGNIQYF. The complete variable domain, with remaining parts taken from reference TRBV29-1 and TRBJ2-4, reads SAVISQKPSRDICQRGTSLTIQCQVDSQVTMMFWYRQQPGQSLTLIATANQGSEATYESGFVIDKFPISRPNLTFSTLTVSNMSPEDSSIYLCSGQTGAGNIQYFGAGTRLSVL.

The rearrangement joins TRBV5-1 to TRBJ1-4, with a tentative D call TRBD1 (5 bases). Looked up from germline, CDR1 is SGHRS and CDR2 is YFSETQ. V lost 7 bases and J 4 bases, leaving 17 bases between the germline ends. The CDR3 is 15 amino acids. The CDR3 DNA reads TGCGCCAGCGCCCGGGACGGGGACCGTAATGAAAAACTGTTTTTT. Translated, it gives CASARDGDRNEKLFF.

About this clone: A read error may produce the germline difference seen at one junction end. The chain joins TRBV4-1 to TRBJ2-2, with D tentatively TRBD2 (6 bases). Germline CDR1 and CDR2: MGHRA and YSYEKL. The CDR3 runs 16 residues. CDR3 sequence (DNA): TGCGCCACCAGCCGACTACTCGACGGGAGCACCGGGGAGCTGTTTTTT. Translation gives CATSRLLDGSTGELFF.

The CDR3 DNA reads TGTGCCAGCAGCCCACAACTAGCGGACGAGACCCAGTACTTC. This translates into CASSPQLADETQYF. The chain uses TRBV5-4 and TRBJ2-5, with 8 bases that match TRBD2. After removal of 4 bases from V and 5 bases from J, the junction contained 7 bases not matched to a gene. This CDR3 contains 14 residues. The V gene's germline CDR1 is SGHNT and CDR2 YYREEE (reference sequence).

The rearrangement uses TRBV18 and TRBJ2-2, with unresolved D. Per germline, CDR1 KGHSH and CDR2 LQKENI. The CDR3 consists of 15 residues. V was shortened by 6 bases and J by 1 base, with 12 bases between the two germline ends. CDR3 protein: CASSPGVGNTGELFF. Here the CDR3 DNA reads TGTGCCAGCTCGCCTGGAGTTGGGAACACCGGGGAGCTGTTTTTT.

The V gene is TRBV10-3, the J gene TRBJ2-7; D is unclear. The CDR3 is made up of 14 amino acids. CDR1 is ENHRY and CDR2 is SYGVKD in the germline V gene. The V end was cut by 0 bases, the J end by 0 bases, with 6 bases between. The chain's CDR3 is CAISESSHSYEQYF. In nucleotides, the CDR3 is TGTGCCATCAGTGAGTCGAGTCACTCCTACGAGCAGTACTTC.

This chain uses TRBV7-3 with TRBJ2-1; 7 bases are shared with TRBD2. The CDR3 loop spans 14 amino acids. Germline V gives CDR1 SGHTA, CDR2 FQGTGA. The junction had 4 bases not matched to a gene; V was cut back by 8 bases and J by 0 bases. CDR3 coding DNA: TGTGCCAGCTCTAGCGGAAGCTCCTACAATGAGCAGTTCTTC. Translating gives CASSSGSSYNEQFF. Complete variable domain (other parts from reference TRBV7-3 and TRBJ2-1): GAGVSQTPSNKVTEKGKYVELRCDPISGHTALYWYRQSLGQGPEFLIYFQGTGAADDSGLPNDRFFAVRPEGSVSTLKIQRTERGDSAVYLCASSSGSSYNEQFFGPGTRLTVL.

The DNA of the CDR3 is TGTGCCAGCAGCTTAGATCTACACACCGGGGAGCTGTTTTTT. It is translated as CASSLDLHTGELFF. The rearrangement joins TRBV7-8 to TRBJ2-2, with no clear D. Trimming stripped 1 base from V and 3 bases from J, with 6 bases between. The V gene's germline CDR1 is SGHVS and CDR2 FQNEAQ. The CDR3 is 14 residues long.

V gene TRBV25-1 combines with J gene TRBJ2-7; D perhaps matches TRBD2 (7 bases). The length of the CDR3 is 16 residues. Trimming removed 6 bases at V and 5 bases at J, with 23 bases between. Germline values: CDR1 MGHDK, CDR2 SYGVNS. The DNA of the CDR3 is TGTGCCAGCAGCGTTAGAGGGGGACTAAGGACGGACGAGCAGTACTTC. It is translated as CASSVRGGLRTDEQYF.

V is TRBV10-3 and J is TRBJ2-3; 9 nucleotides match TRBD2. With 6 bases clipped from V and 4 bases from J, the junction kept 5 bases outside the gene matches. This CDR3 spans 14 amino acids. The germline CDR1 and CDR2 sequences are ENHRY and SYGVKD. CDR3 in amino acids: CAIRSTSGADTQYF. The CDR3 DNA sequence: TGTGCCATCAGATCGACTAGCGGCGCAGATACGCAGTATTTT.

The V call is TRBV20-1, the J call TRBJ1-5, with a weak D call TRBD1 (5 bases). Germline loops: CDR1 DFQATT, CDR2 SNEGSKA (reference sequence). Trimming took off 3 bases at V and 2 bases at J, with 17 bases between the two ends. This CDR3 region has 16 residues. CDR3 in DNA: TGCAGTGCTAGTTTTCCCGGGGCCGTGGGCAATCAGCCCCAGCATTTT. This sequence encodes CSASFPGAVGNQPQHF.

This clone was recorded once. DNA for the CDR3: TGTGCCAGCAGGACAGGGGGTATGAACACTGAAGCTTTCTTT. It yields the protein CASRTGGMNTEAFF. The chain combines TRBV27 with TRBJ1-1; 9 nucleotides line up with TRBD1. This CDR3 spans 14 amino acids. Trimming at V came to 6 bases and at J to 0 bases, leaving 2 bases not matched to a gene. The germline V gene has CDR1 MNHEY and CDR2 SMNVEV (reference sequence).

This chain uses TRBV19 with TRBJ1-5, with D possibly matching TRBD1 (6 bases). V was pared by 6 bases and J by 1 base, with 13 bases between. The germline gives CDR1 LNHDA, CDR2 SQIVND (reference sequence). The CDR3 is 15 residues long. CDR3 bases: TGTGCCAGTAGCCTCTACAGGGAAAGCAATCAGCCCCAGCATTTT. Translating it yields CASSLYRESNQPQHF.

The chain couples TRBV7-9 to TRBJ1-2; D call uncertain. The V gene lost 7 bases and the J gene lost 0 bases, with 12 bases spanning the gap. The CDR3 sequence is 14 residues long. In germline, CDR1 is SEHNR, CDR2 FQNEAQ (reference sequence). The CDR3 reads CASTLTKANYGYTF. CDR3 bases: TGTGCCAGCACGTTGACCAAAGCTAACTATGGCTACACCTTC. Complete variable domain (other parts from reference TRBV7-9 and TRBJ1-2): DTGVSQNPRHKITKRGQNVTFRCDPISEHNRLYWYRQTLGQGPEFLTYFQNEAQLEKSRLLSDRFSAERPKGSFSTLEIQRTEQGDSAMYLCASTLTKANYGYTFGSGTRLTVV.

CDR3 DNA: TGCAGCGTTAGATTTCAGGTGGAGAACACTGAAGCTTTCTTT. Protein product: CSVRFQVENTEAFF. The chain combines TRBV29-1 with TRBJ1-1; the D is unclear. Between the trimmed V and J ends, which lost 5 bases and 1 base, there was a span of 14 bases. Germline V gene sequence: CDR1 SQVTM, CDR2 ANQGSEA. This CDR3 region has 14 residues. The entire variable domain, with the rest obtained from reference TRBV29-1 and TRBJ1-1, is as follows: SAVISQKPSRDICQRGTSLTIQCQVDSQVTMMFWYRQQPGQSLTLIATANQGSEATYESGFVIDKFPISRPNLTFSTLTVSNMSPEDSSIYLCSVRFQVENTEAFFGQGTRLTVV.